Here is one T cell receptor (beta chain) with its context. The source of the sample is a study of OX40 agonist ivuxolimab in advanced cancers. V shed 0 bases, J shed 4 bases, and the junction held 5 bases outside the gene matches. CDR3 size: 14 residues. Germline values: CDR1 GTSNPN, CDR2 SVGIG (reference sequence). The table came from immunoSEQ multiplex PCR; TCRdb's copy has only in-frame clones and leaves some out. This sample has more than 30,000 clones, with around 80% found just once. The source was CD4+ or CD8+ T cells sorted from blood, collected in a trial of the OX40 agonist ivuxolimab. This clonotype originated in an adult with an advanced solid tumor such as melanoma, head and neck, liver or kidney cancer. The gene calls are TRBV30 and TRBJ1-2; 7 bases align to TRBD1. The CDR3 sequence: CAWSVNRGSYGYTF. The DNA for the CDR3 is TGTGCCTGGAGTGTAAACAGGGGATCCTATGGCTACACCTTC.